The 11 T cell receptor beta chains listed next were all sequenced from one sample in a study of neoadjuvant anti-PD-1 for oral cavity cancer. Data came from immunoSEQ multiplex PCR; TCRdb stores just in-frame clones and leaves some out. This sample has some 33,000 clones; 80% occur once, and the top ten carry nearly 3.5%. The time point denotes: after neoadjuvant nivolumab, at surgical resection. The source material was PBMCs, sampled after nivolumab (anti-PD-1) treatment. The receptors were gathered from a person aged 35 to 85 with oral cavity squamous cell carcinoma.

V and J are TRBV7-8 and TRBJ2-3, with unresolved D. Trimming took off 3 bases at V and 2 bases at J, with 12 bases between the two ends. The CDR3 covers 15 residues. Germline values: CDR1 SGHVS, CDR2 FQNEAQ. CDR3 in amino acids: CASSFEARNTDTQYF. The CDR3 nucleotides read TGTGCCAGCAGCTTCGAGGCACGTAACACAGATACGCAGTATTTT.

For this clone: Other nucleotide sequences in the sample specify the same CDR3. V and J are TRBV5-1 and TRBJ1-2, with D possibly TRBD1 on 6 matching bases. Trimming took off 4 bases at V and 14 bases at J, with 21 bases between the two ends. The CDR3 runs 13 residues. In germline, CDR1 is SGHRS, CDR2 YFSETQ. This CDR3 is CASSPGDSRGYTF. CDR3 in DNA: TGCGCCAGCAGCCCAGGGGACTCTCGTGGGTATACCTTC. The full variable domain, in which reference TRBV5-1 and TRBJ1-2 provide the parts outside the CDR3, is KAGVTQTPRYLIKTRGQQVTLSCSPISGHRSVSWYQQTPGQGLQFLFEYFSETQRNKGNFPGRFSGRQFSNSRSEMNVSTLELGDSALYLCASSPGDSRGYTFGSGTRLTVV.

This rearrangement joins TRBV7-8 to TRBJ1-4; 7 nucleotides agree with TRBD1. The V and J ends lost 3 bases and 4 bases, in that order; junction bases with no gene match: 5. The CDR3 is 15 amino acids. From germline, CDR1 is SGHVS and CDR2 FQNEAQ. The CDR3 loop is CASSFAGQFNEKLFF. The CDR3 region has the DNA TGTGCCAGCAGCTTCGCGGGACAGTTTAATGAAAAACTGTTTTTT.

The rearrangement uses TRBV28 and TRBJ1-6, with D unclear. The CDR3 is made up of 17 amino acids. Trimming took off 2 bases at V and 7 bases at J, with 18 bases between the two ends. Germline lookup yields CDR1 MDHEN and CDR2 SYDVKM. The DNA for the CDR3 is TGTGCCAGCAGTTTACAGGAGGGCCGGCCAGTCAATTCACCCCTCCACTTT. As protein: CASSLQEGRPVNSPLHF.

The V gene is TRBV7-9, the J gene TRBJ2-7; 9 bases align to TRBD1. The V gene's germline CDR1 is SEHNR and CDR2 FQNEAQ (reference sequence). The junction had 5 bases not matched to a gene; V was cut back by 5 bases and J by 3 bases. The CDR3 length is 14 residues. As DNA, the CDR3 is TGTGCCAGCAGCACCGGGACAGGGAGCTACGAGCAGTACTTC. Translating it yields CASSTGTGSYEQYF.

This chain uses TRBV5-1 with TRBJ2-7, with 11 bases lining up with TRBD2. V gave up 4 bases and J gave up 0 bases; unmatched junction bases: 3. The CDR3 totals 15 residues. Germline lookup yields CDR1 SGHRS and CDR2 YFSETQ. CDR3 residues: CASSQTSGGSYEQYF. The CDR3 region has the DNA TGCGCCAGCAGCCAAACTAGCGGGGGCTCCTACGAGCAGTACTTC.

This rearrangement joins TRBV7-3 to TRBJ2-1, with D perhaps matching TRBD2 (5 bases). The V end was cut by 6 bases, the J end by 0 bases, with 12 bases between. Germline lookup yields CDR1 SGHTA and CDR2 FQGTGA. This CDR3 spans 15 amino acids. CDR3 sequence (DNA): TGTGCCAGCAGTGCGGAGGATAGCTCCTACAATGAGCAGTTCTTC. Translation: CASSAEDSSYNEQFF.

The CDR3 is CASSPWSGSTGELFF. CDR3 DNA sequence: TGTGCCAGCAGCCCCTGGAGCGGAAGCACCGGGGAGCTGTTTTTT. The chain combines TRBV7-2 with TRBJ2-2; a weak D match, TRBD2 (5 bases). This CDR3 comprises 15 residues. Germline lookup yields CDR1 SGHTA and CDR2 FQGNSA. Trimming took off 5 bases at V and 4 bases at J, with 14 bases between the two ends. Full variable domain (outside the CDR3, taken from reference TRBV7-2 and TRBJ2-2): GAGVSQSPSNKVTEKGKDVELRCDPISGHTALYWYRQSLGQGLEFLIYFQGNSAPDKSGLPSDRFSAERTGGSVSTLTIQRTQQEDSAVYLCASSPWSGSTGELFFGEGSRLTVL.

CDR3 sequence: CASSYLGQDTDTQYF. The DNA of the CDR3 is TGTGCCAGCAGTTACCTCGGACAGGACACAGATACGCAGTATTTT. The V gene is TRBV6-6, the J gene TRBJ2-3; 7 bases are a match to TRBD1. V was pared by 2 bases and J by 2 bases, with 4 bases of the junction left unmatched. Germline loops: CDR1 MNHNY, CDR2 SVGAGI (reference sequence). The CDR3 runs to 15 residues.

The gene calls are TRBV5-1 and TRBJ2-7; D is possibly TRBD2 (7 bases). V was cut by 0 bases and J by 3 bases, with 13 bases left in between. The CDR3 loop spans 15 amino acids. The germline V gene encodes CDR1 SGHRS and CDR2 YFSETQ. CDR3: CASSLEGGPNYEQYF. The CDR3 DNA follows: TGCGCCAGCAGCTTGGAGGGGGGGCCCAACTACGAGCAGTACTTC.

There are a few counts of this clone. The chain links TRBV2 to TRBJ1-5; unclear D gene. This CDR3 comprises 15 residues. V was cut by 1 base and J by 3 bases, with 10 bases left in between. Germline CDR1 and CDR2: SNHLY and FYNNEI. The CDR3 loop is CASSEEVGFNQPQHF. The CDR3 nucleotides read TGTGCCAGCAGTGAAGAGGTAGGGTTCAATCAGCCCCAGCATTTT.